The clone carrying this T cell receptor (beta chain) has only a few counts. Produced via immunoSEQ multiplex PCR; TCRdb's table is partial and in-frame only. The sample shows about 99,000 clones, around 84% of them seen only once. The data originate from a study of blood T cell repertoires in COVID-19. This CDR3 is 14 amino acids long. From germline, CDR1 is MDHEN and CDR2 SYDVKM. Trimming cost V 2 bases and J 5 bases, with 11 bases left between them. The TCR originated in a woman aged 55-69 years in a cohort sampled during active or convalescent COVID-19. The rearrangement links TRBV28 to TRBJ2-3, with D tentatively TRBD2 (7 bases). Material: peripheral blood. CDR3 sequence: CASSLGGAGDTQYF. The CDR3 nucleotides read TGTGCCAGCAGTTTAGGGGGGGCCGGAGATACGCAGTATTTT.